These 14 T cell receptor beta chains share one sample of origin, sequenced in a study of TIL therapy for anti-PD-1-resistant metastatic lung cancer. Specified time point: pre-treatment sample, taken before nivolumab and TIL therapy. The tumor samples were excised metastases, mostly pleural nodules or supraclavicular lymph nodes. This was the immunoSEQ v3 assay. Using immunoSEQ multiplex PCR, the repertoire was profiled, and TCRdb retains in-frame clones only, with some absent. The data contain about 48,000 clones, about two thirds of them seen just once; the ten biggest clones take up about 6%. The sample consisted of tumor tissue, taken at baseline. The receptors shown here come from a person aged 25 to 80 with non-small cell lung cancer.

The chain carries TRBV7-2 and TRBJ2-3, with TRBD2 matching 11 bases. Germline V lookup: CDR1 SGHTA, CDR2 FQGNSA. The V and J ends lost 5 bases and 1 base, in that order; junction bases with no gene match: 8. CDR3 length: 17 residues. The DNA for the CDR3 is TGTGCCAGCAGCCGCCTAGCGGGAGGCCTGGGCACAGATACGCAGTATTTT. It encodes CASSRLAGGLGTDTQYF.

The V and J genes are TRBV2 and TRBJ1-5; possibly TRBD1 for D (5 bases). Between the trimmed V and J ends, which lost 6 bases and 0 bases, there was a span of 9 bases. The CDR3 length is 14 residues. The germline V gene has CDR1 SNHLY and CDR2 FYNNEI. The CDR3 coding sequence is TGTGCCAGCAGGAGGGACTATAGCAATCAGCCCCAGCATTTT. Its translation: CASRRDYSNQPQHF. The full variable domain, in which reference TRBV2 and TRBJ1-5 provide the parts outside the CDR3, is EPEVTQTPSHQVTQMGQEVILRCVPISNHLYFYWYRQILGQKVEFLVSFYNNEISEKSEIFDDQFSVERPDGSNFTLKIRSTKLEDSAMYFCASRRDYSNQPQHFGDGTRLSIL.

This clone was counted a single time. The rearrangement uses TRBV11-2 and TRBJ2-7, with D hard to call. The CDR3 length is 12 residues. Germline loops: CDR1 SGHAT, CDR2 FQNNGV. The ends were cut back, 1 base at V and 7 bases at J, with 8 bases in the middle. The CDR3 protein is CASSLGVAEQYF. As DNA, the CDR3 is TGTGCCAGCAGCTTAGGAGTGGCGGAGCAGTACTTC. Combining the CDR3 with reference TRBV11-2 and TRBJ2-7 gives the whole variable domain EAGVAQSPRYKIIEKRQSVAFWCNPISGHATLYWYQQILGQGPKLLIQFQNNGVVDDSQLPKDRFSAERLKGVDSTLKIQPAKLEDSAVYLCASSLGVAEQYFGPGTRLTVT.

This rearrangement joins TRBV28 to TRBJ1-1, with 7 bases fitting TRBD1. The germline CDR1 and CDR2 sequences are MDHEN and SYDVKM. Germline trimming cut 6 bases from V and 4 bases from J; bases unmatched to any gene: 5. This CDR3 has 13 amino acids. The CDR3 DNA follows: TGTGCCAGCAGATTGGACAGGCTCACTGAAGCTTTCTTT. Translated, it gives CASRLDRLTEAFF.

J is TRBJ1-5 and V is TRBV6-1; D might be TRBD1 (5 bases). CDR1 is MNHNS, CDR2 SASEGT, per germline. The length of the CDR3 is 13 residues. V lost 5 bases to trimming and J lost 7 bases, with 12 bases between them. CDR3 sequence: CASSYQGEQPQHF. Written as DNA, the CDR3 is TGTGCCAGCAGTTATCAGGGAGAACAGCCCCAGCATTTT.

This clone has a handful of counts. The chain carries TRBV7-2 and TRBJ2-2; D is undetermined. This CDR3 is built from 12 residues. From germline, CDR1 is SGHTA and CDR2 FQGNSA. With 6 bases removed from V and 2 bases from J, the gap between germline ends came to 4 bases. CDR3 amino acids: CASSTNTGELFF. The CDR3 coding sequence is TGTGCCAGCAGTACTAACACCGGGGAGCTGTTTTTT.

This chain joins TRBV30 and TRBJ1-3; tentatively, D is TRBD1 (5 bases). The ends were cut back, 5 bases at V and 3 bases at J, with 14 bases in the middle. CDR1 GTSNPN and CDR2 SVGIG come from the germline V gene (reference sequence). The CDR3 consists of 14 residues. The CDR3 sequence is CAWGSRGSGNTIYF. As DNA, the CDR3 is TGTGCCTGGGGGTCAAGGGGCAGTGGAAACACCATATATTTT. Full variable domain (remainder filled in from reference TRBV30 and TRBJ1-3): SQTIHQWPATLVQPVGSPLSLECTVEGTSNPNLYWYRQAAGRGLQLLFYSVGIGQISSEVPQNLSASRPQDRQFILSSKKLLLSDSGFYLCAWGSRGSGNTIYFGEGSWLTVV.

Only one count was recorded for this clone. Written as DNA, the CDR3 is TGTGCCAGCAGGCAGACAACCGGGACAACCTACGAGCAGTACTTC. It yields the protein CASRQTTGTTYEQYF. This sequence joins TRBV6-5 and TRBJ2-7, with a tentative D call TRBD1 (6 bases). There are 15 residues in the CDR3. CDR1 is MNHEY and CDR2 is SVGAGI in the germline V gene. The V gene lost 6 bases and the J gene lost 2 bases, with 17 bases spanning the gap.

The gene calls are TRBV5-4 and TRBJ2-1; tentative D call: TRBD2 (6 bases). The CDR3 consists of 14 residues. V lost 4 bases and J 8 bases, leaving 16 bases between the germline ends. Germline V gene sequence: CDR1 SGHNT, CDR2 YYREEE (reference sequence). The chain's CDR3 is CASSIGTPRDEQFF. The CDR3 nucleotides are TGTGCCAGCAGCATAGGGACTCCAAGGGATGAGCAGTTCTTC.

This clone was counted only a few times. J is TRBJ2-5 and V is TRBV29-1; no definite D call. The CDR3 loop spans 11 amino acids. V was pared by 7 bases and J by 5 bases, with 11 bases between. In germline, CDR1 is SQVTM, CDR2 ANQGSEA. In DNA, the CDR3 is TGCAGCGGCTCGAAACGGGAGACCCAGTACTTC. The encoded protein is CSGSKRETQYF. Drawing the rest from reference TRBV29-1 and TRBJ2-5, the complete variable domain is SAVISQKPSRDICQRGTSLTIQCQVDSQVTMMFWYRQQPGQSLTLIATANQGSEATYESGFVIDKFPISRPNLTFSTLTVSNMSPEDSSIYLCSGSKRETQYFGPGTRLLVL.

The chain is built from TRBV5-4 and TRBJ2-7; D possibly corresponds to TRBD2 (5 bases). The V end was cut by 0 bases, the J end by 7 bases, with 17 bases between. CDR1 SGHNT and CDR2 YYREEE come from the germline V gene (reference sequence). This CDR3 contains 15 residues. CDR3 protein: CASSLGRGRPGEQYF. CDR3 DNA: TGTGCCAGCAGCTTGGGCCGCGGGCGACCGGGGGAGCAGTACTTC.

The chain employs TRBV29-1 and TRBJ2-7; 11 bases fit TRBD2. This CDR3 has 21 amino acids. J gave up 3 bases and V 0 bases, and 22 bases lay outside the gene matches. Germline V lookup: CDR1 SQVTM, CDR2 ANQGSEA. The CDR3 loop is CSVEDRVSGQGVLAGVYEQYF. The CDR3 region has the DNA TGCAGCGTTGAAGATAGGGTCTCGGGACAGGGAGTACTAGCGGGGGTCTACGAGCAGTACTTC.

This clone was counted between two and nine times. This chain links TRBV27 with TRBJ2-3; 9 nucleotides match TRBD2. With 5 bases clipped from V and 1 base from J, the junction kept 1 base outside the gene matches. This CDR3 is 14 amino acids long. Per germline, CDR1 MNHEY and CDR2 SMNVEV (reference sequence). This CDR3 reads CASSRGGGTDTQYF. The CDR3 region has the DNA TGTGCCAGCAGTCGCGGGGGGGGCACAGATACGCAGTATTTT.

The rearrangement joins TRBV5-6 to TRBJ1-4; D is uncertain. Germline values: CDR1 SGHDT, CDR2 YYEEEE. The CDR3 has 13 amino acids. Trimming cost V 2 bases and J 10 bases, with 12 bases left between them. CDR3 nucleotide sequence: TGTGCCAGCAGCTTACACGGAAGTGTAAAACTGTTTTTT. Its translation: CASSLHGSVKLFF.